This T cell receptor (beta chain) was profiled in a study of CD8+CD57+ T cells in acquired aplastic anemia. Study overall: Healthy donors gave roughly 9.9 million reads on average for CD4+ cells. Study-wide results and limits: Patients and controls were not found to differ significantly in CD8+ Simpson's diversity.

Profiles of TCR beta VDJ and CDR3 were generated from a genomic DNA template. TCRdb fed the reads into MiXCR, producing one record per CDR3 protein. This sample has 150,000 to 200,000 distinct CDR3 sequences, with just under 45% found just once. There are 13 residues in the CDR3. The germline gives CDR1 LNHDA, CDR2 SQIVND (reference sequence). Between the trimmed V and J ends, which lost 2 bases and 8 bases, there was a span of 10 bases. Of note for this clonotype: Antigen unknown.

Specimen: sorted CD4+, CD8+, or CD8+CD57+ T cells (not recorded which) from PBMCs. This receptor was identified in a human donor in good health. This chain uses TRBV19 with TRBJ2-1; D unclear. CDR3 amino acids: CASSIQLGYEQFF. In nucleotides, the CDR3 is TGTGCCAGTAGTATACAACTCGGTTATGAGCAGTTCTTC. Full variable domain (missing parts from reference TRBV19 and TRBJ2-1): DGGITQSPKYLFRKEGQNVTLSCEQNLNHDAMYWYRQDPGQGLRLIYYSQIVNDFQKGDIAEGYSVSREKKESFPLTVTSAQKNPTAFYLCASSIQLGYEQFFGPGTRLTVL.